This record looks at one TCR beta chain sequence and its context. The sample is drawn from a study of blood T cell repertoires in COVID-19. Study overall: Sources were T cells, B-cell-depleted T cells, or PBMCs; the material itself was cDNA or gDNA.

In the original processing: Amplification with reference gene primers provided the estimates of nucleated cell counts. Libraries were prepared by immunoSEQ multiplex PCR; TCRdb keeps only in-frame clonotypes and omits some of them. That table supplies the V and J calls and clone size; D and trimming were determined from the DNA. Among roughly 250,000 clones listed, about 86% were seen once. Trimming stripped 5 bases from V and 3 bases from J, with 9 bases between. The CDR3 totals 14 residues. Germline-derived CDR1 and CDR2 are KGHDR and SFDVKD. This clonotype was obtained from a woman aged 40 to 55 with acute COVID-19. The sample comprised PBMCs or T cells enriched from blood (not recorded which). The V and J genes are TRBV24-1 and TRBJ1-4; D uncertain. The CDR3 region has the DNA TGTGCCACCAGTGCTGACACCGCTAATGAAAAACTGTTTTTT. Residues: CATSADTANEKLFF.